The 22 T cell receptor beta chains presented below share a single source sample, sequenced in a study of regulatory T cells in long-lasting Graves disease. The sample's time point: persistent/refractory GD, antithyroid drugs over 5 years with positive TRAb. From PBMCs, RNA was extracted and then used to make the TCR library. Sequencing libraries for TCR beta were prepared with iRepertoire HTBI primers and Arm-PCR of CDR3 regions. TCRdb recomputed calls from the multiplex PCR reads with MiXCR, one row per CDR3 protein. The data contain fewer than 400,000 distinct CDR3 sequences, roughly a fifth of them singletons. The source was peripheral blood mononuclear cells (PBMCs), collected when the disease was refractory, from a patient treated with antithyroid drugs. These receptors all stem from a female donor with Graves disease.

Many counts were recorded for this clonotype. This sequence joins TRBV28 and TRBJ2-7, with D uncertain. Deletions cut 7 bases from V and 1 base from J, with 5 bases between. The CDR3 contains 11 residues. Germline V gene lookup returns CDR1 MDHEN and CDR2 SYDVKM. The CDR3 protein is CASMYSYEQYF. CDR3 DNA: TGTGCCAGCATGTATTCCTACGAGCAGTACTTC.

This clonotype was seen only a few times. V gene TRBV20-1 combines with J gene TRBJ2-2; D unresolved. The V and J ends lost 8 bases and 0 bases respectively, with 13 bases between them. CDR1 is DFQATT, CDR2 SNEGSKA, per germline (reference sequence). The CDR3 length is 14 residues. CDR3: CSPPDGPNTGELFF. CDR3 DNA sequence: TGCAGTCCACCCGACGGCCCGAACACCGGGGAGCTGTTTTTT.

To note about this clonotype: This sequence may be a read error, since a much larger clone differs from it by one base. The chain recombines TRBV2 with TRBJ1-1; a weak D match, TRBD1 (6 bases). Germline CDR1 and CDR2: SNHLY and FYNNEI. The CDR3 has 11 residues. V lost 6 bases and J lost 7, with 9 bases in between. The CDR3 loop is CASRGAFEAFF. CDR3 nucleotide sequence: TGTGCCAGCAGGGGGGCTTTTGAAGCTTTCTTT. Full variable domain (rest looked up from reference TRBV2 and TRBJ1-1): EPEVTQTPSHQVTQMGQEVILRCVPISNHLYFYWYRQILGQKVEFLVSFYNNEISEKSEIFDDQFSVERPDGSNFTLKIRSTKLEDSAMYFCASRGAFEAFFGQGTRLTVV.

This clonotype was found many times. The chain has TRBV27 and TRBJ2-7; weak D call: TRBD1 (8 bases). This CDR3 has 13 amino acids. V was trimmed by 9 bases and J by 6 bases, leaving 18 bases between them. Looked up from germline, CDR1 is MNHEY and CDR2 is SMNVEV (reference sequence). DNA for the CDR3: TGTGCCAGTTACGGACAGGGAGGGGTCGAGCAGTACTTC. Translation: CASYGQGGVEQYF.

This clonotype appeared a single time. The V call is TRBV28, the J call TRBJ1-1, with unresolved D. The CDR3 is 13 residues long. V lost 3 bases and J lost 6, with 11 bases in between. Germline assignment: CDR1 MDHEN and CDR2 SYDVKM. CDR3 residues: CASSFAAAAEAFF. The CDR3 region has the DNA TGTGCCAGCAGTTTCGCCGCCGCGGCTGAAGCTTTCTTT.

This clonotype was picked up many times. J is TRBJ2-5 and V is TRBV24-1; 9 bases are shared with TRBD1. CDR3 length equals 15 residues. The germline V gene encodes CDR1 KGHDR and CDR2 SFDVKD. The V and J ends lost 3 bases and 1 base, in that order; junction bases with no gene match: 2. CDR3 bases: TGTGCCACCAGTGATCCGACAGGGGGCCAAGAGACCCAGTACTTC. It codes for CATSDPTGGQETQYF.

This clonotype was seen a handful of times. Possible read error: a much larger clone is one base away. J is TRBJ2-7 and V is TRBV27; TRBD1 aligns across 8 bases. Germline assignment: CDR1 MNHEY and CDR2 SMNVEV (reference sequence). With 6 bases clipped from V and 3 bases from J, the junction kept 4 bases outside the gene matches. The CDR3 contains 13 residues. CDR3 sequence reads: CASRLTGDYEQYF. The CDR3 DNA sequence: TGTGCCAGCAGGTTGACAGGGGACTACGAGCAGTACTTC.

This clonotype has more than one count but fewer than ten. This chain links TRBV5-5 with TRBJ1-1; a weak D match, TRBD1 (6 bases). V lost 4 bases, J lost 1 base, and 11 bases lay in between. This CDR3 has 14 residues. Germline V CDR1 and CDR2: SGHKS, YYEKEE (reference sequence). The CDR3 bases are TGTGCCAGCAGCCGTCAGGACAGGAACACTGAAGCTTTCTTT. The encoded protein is CASSRQDRNTEAFF. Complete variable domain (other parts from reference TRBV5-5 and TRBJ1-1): DAGVTQSPTHLIKTRGQQVTLRCSPISGHKSVSWYQQVLGQGPQFIFQYYEKEERGRGNFPDRFSARQFPNYSSELNVNALLLGDSALYLCASSRQDRNTEAFFGQGTRLTVV.

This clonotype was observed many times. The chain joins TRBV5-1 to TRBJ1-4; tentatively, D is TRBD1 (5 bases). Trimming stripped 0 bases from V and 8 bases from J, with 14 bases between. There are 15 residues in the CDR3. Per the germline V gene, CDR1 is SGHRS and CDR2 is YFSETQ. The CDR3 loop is CASSLGGRLGEKLFF. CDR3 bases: TGCGCCAGCAGCTTGGGGGGACGCCTCGGAGAAAAACTGTTTTTT.

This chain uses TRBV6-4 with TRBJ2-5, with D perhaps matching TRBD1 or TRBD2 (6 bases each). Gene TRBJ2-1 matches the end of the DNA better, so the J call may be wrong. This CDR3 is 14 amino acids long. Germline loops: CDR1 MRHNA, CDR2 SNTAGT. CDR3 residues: CASRGGAGLGPQFF. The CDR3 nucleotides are TGTGCCAGCAGAGGGGGTGCGGGATTGGGTCCTCAGTTCTTC.

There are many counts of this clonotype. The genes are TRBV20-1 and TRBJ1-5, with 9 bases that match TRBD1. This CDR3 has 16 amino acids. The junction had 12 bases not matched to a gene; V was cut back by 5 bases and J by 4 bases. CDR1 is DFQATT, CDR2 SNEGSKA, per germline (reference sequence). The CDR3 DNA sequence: TGCAGTGCTCTATCGCCGGGACAGGGTTGGAATCAGCCCCAGCATTTT. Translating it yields CSALSPGQGWNQPQHF.

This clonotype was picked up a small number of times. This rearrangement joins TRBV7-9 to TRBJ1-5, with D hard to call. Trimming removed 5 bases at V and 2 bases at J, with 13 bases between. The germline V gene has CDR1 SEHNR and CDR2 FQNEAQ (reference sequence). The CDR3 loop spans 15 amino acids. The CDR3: CASSPRGNGNQPQHF. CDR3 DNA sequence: TGTGCCAGCAGCCCCCGGGGTAACGGCAATCAGCCCCAGCATTTT.

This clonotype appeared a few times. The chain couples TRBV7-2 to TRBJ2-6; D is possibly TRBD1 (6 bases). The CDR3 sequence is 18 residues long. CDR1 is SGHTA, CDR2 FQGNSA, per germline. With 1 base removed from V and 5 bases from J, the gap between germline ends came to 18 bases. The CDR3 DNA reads TGTGCCAGCAGCTTAGTGAGGGGGATGGGGGCCTGGGCCAACGTCCTGACTTTC. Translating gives CASSLVRGMGAWANVLTF.

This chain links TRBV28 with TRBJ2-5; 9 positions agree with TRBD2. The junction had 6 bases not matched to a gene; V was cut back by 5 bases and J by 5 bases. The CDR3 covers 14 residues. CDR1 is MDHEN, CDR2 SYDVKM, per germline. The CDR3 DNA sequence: TGTGCCAGCAGTAGTAGCGGGAGCTGGGAGACCCAGTACTTC. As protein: CASSSSGSWETQYF.

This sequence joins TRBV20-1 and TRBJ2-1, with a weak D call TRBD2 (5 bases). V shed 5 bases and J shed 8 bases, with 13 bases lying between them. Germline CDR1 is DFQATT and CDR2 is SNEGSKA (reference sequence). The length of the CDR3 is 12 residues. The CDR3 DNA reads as TGCAGTGCTCGGTTACGGGGAGATGAGCAGTTCTTC. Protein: CSARLRGDEQFF.

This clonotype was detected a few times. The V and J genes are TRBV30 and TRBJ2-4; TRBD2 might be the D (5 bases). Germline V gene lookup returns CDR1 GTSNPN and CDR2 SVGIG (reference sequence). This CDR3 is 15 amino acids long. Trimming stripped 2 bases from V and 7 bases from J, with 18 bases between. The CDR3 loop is CAWSQEAIPGNIQYF. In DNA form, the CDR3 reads TGTGCCTGGAGTCAGGAGGCTATTCCGGGGAACATTCAGTACTTC.

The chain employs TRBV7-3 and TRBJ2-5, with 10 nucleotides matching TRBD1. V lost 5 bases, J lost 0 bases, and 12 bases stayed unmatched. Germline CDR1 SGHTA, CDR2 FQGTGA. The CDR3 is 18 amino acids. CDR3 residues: CASSRSGTGATYQETQYF. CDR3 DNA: TGTGCCAGCAGCAGGTCCGGGACAGGGGCCACGTACCAAGAGACCCAGTACTTC.

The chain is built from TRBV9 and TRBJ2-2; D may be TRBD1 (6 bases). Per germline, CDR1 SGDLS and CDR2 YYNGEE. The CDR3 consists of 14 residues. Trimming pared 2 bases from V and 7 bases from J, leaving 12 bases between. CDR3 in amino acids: CASSVWGQDGELFF. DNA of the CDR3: TGTGCCAGCAGCGTTTGGGGGCAGGACGGGGAGCTGTTTTTT.

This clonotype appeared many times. Here the CDR3 reads CASSGGRTDNTGELFF. CDR3 nucleotide sequence: TGTGCCAGCAGCGGGGGGCGGACAGACAACACCGGGGAGCTGTTTTTT. The chain recombines TRBV11-1 with TRBJ2-2, with D perhaps given as TRBD1 or TRBD2 (6 bases each). The V gene's germline CDR1 is SGHAT and CDR2 FQDESV (reference sequence). V was trimmed by 5 bases and J by 2 bases, leaving 15 bases between them. This CDR3 has 16 amino acids.

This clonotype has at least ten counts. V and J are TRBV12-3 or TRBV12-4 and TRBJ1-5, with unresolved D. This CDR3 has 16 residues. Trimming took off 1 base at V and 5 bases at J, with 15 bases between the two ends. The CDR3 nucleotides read TGTGCCAGCAGTTTAGGAGGAGGGATCGACTATCAGCCCCAGCATTTT. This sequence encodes CASSLGGGIDYQPQHF.

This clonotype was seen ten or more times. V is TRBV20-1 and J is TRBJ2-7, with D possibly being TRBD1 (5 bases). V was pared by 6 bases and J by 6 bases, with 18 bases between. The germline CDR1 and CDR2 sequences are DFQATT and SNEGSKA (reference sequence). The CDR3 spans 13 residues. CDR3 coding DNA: TGCAGTGCCGATAGACATCCAGGGCGCGAGCAGTACTTC. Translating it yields CSADRHPGREQYF.

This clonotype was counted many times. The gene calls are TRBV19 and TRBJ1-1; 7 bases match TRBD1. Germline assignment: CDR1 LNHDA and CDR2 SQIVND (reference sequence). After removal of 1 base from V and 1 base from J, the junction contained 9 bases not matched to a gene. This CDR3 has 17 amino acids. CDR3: CASSIAGGRDRNTEAFF. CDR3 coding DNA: TGTGCCAGTAGTATAGCCGGCGGTAGGGACAGGAACACTGAAGCTTTCTTT.